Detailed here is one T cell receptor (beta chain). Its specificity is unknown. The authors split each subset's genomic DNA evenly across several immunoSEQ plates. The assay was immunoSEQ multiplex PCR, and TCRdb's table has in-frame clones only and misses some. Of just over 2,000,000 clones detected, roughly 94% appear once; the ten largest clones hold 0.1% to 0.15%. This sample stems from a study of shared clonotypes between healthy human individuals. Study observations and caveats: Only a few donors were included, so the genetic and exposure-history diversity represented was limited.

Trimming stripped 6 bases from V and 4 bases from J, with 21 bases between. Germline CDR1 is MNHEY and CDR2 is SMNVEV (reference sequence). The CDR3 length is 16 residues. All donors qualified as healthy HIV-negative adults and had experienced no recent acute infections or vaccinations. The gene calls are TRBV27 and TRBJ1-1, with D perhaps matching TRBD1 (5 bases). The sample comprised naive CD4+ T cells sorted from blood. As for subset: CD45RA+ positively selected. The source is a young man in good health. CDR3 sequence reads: CASRRFFNSGGTEAFF. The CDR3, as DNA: TGTGCCAGCAGACGCTTTTTCAACAGTGGGGGCACTGAAGCTTTCTTT.